The 25 T cell receptor beta chains given below trace back to one sample, sequenced in a study of T cell responses to AZD1222 COVID-19 vaccine (dated by TCRdb to the early 2020s). Receptor libraries were prepared by the immunoSEQ multiplex PCR assay. What TCRdb holds here is the immuneACCESS table cut down to in-frame rearrangements. Part of the clones is not present; checked against another copy, under half of the missing clones reflect an unresolved V gene, and the others are unexplained. The sample yields roughly 130,000 clones; roughly 86% were counted once. The ten largest clonotypes hold 10% to 15% of the sample. The meaning of the sample's time point label: baseline before first vaccination. Sample: peripheral blood, taken on day 0 of AZD1222 vaccination. The source is an adult in good health.

This chain joins TRBV3-1 (or the pseudogene TRBV3-2) and TRBJ2-1; 9 positions match TRBD2. V trimming: 0 bases; J trimming: 2 bases; junction bases outside the gene matches: 8. The germline CDR1 and CDR2 sequences are LGHDT and YNNKEL (reference sequence). The CDR3 runs 18 residues. The CDR3 DNA follows: TGTGCCAGCAGCCAAGATTATCAGGTAGCGGGAGCCTACAATGAGCAGTTCTTC. Protein sequence: CASSQDYQVAGAYNEQFF.

This chain links TRBV9 with TRBJ1-4; TRBD1 agrees at 9 bases. V lost 0 bases to trimming and J lost 5 bases; unmatched junction nucleotides: 5. The length of the CDR3 is 16 residues. Germline CDR1 is SGDLS and CDR2 is YYNGEE. CDR3 DNA: TGTGCCAGCAGCGTAGCTCCCGGGACAGGGAATGAAAAACTGTTTTTT. It is translated as CASSVAPGTGNEKLFF.

The rearrangement uses TRBV2 and TRBJ1-2; 7 nucleotides align to TRBD1. Germline CDR1 reads SNHLY; CDR2 reads FYNNEI. After removal of 6 bases from V and 6 bases from J, the junction contained 1 base not matched to a gene. The CDR3 covers 11 residues. The CDR3 bases are TGTGCCAGCAGGAGGGGGCATGGCTACACCTTC. It is translated as CASRRGHGYTF.

Turning to this clone: A read error may account for a junction end that differs from germline. V gene TRBV18 combines with J gene TRBJ1-1; D ambiguous. From germline, CDR1 is KGHSH and CDR2 LQKENI. This CDR3 region has 16 residues. The CDR3 spells CASPPSGGPPISEAFF. Written as DNA, the CDR3 is TGTGCCAGCCCACCGTCGGGCGGTCCACCCATTTCTGAAGCTTTCTTT.

This clone showed up just once. The genes are TRBV5-6 and TRBJ2-7, with D tentatively TRBD2 (6 bases). The CDR3 runs to 15 residues. Germline-derived CDR1 and CDR2 are SGHDT and YYEEEE. Trimming removed 0 bases at V and 3 bases at J, with 13 bases between. Here the CDR3 DNA reads TGTGCCAGCAGCTTGGGACAGCCGGGGGTCTACGAGCAGTACTTC. Translated: CASSLGQPGVYEQYF.

The chain is built from TRBV5-1 and TRBJ1-1; no firm D call. CDR1 SGHRS and CDR2 YFSETQ come from the germline V gene. V lost 3 bases and J 8 bases, leaving 8 bases between the germline ends. The CDR3 is 11 amino acids. CDR3 DNA sequence: TGCGCCAGCAGCTCCGAATCCGAAGCTTTCTTT. Protein: CASSSESEAFF.

The chain links TRBV19 to TRBJ2-5; TRBD2 matches 8 bases. The germline gives CDR1 LNHDA, CDR2 SQIVND (reference sequence). This CDR3 is built from 15 residues. V shed 2 bases, J shed 1 base, and the junction held 3 bases outside the gene matches. Here the CDR3 DNA reads TGTGCCAGTAGTATAACAGCGGGGGTCCAAGAGACCCAGTACTTC. It encodes CASSITAGVQETQYF.

The V and J genes are TRBV19 and TRBJ2-1; 12 positions agree with TRBD2. The CDR3 spans 15 residues. Trimming removed 7 bases from V and 5 bases from J; junction bases left unmatched: 6. Germline CDR1 is LNHDA and CDR2 is SQIVND (reference sequence). The CDR3 is CASTRTSGENNEQFF. The CDR3 DNA reads TGTGCCAGTACCAGGACTAGCGGGGAAAACAATGAGCAGTTCTTC.

The chain couples TRBV4-1 to TRBJ1-1; D perhaps matches TRBD1 (5 bases). The CDR3 extends over 14 amino acids. Trimming took off 0 bases at V and 4 bases at J, with 9 bases between the two ends. Germline CDR1 is MGHRA and CDR2 is YSYEKL. CDR3 nucleotides: TGCGCCAGCAGCCAAGATCGGGGGAGCACTGAAGCTTTCTTT. Its translation is CASSQDRGSTEAFF.

This clone was recorded only once. This rearrangement joins TRBV6-5 to TRBJ1-6; 7 bases agree with TRBD1. This CDR3 is built from 13 residues. Germline V gene sequence: CDR1 MNHEY, CDR2 SVGAGI. Trimming took 9 bases from V and 4 from J; bases not matched to a gene: 3. Written as DNA, the CDR3 is TGTGCCAGTCGGGACAGTTATAATTCACCCCTCCACTTT. Protein sequence: CASRDSYNSPLHF.

The chain employs TRBV19 and TRBJ2-1; 8 positions agree with TRBD2. With 6 bases clipped from V and 6 bases from J, the junction kept 7 bases outside the gene matches. Germline CDR1 reads LNHDA; CDR2 reads SQIVND (reference sequence). The CDR3 has 14 residues. CDR3 amino acids: CASSEPGGSNEQFF. CDR3 nucleotides: TGTGCCAGTAGCGAACCGGGAGGGAGCAATGAGCAGTTCTTC. The full variable domain, completed using reference TRBV19 and TRBJ2-1, is DGGITQSPKYLFRKEGQNVTLSCEQNLNHDAMYWYRQDPGQGLRLIYYSQIVNDFQKGDIAEGYSVSREKKESFPLTVTSAQKNPTAFYLCASSEPGGSNEQFFGPGTRLTVL.

The chain combines TRBV3-1 (or the pseudogene TRBV3-2) with TRBJ1-5, with TRBD1 matching 7 bases. CDR3 length: 13 residues. The V and J ends lost 0 bases and 11 bases, in that order; junction bases with no gene match: 4. Germline-derived CDR1 and CDR2 are LGHDT and YNNKEL (reference sequence). The chain's CDR3 is CASSQEGGGTQHF. The DNA for the CDR3 is TGTGCCAGCAGCCAAGAAGGAGGGGGCACCCAGCATTTT.

The chain links TRBV7-9 to TRBJ2-7; 12 nucleotides agree with TRBD2. The CDR3 covers 15 residues. V shed 5 bases, J shed 2 bases, and the junction held 4 bases outside the gene matches. The germline V gene encodes CDR1 SEHNR and CDR2 FQNEAQ (reference sequence). The CDR3 here is CASSTGLAGPYEQYF. The CDR3 DNA reads TGTGCCAGCAGCACGGGACTAGCGGGCCCCTACGAGCAGTACTTC.

This clone was recorded a few times. The rearrangement links TRBV6-6 to TRBJ1-6; D is uncertain. Trimming removed 6 bases from V and 9 bases from J, with 18 bases in between. CDR1 and CDR2 from the germline V gene are MNHNY and SVGAGI (reference sequence). The CDR3 is made up of 15 amino acids. In nucleotides, the CDR3 is TGTGCCAGCAGGTCTGGTTGGGTACGGGGTTCACCCCTCCACTTT. The encoded protein is CASRSGWVRGSPLHF.

V is TRBV5-6 and J is TRBJ1-6; TRBD1 matches 8 bases. Germline CDR1 is SGHDT and CDR2 is YYEEEE. There are 14 residues in the CDR3. With V trimmed by 3 bases and J by 15 bases, 11 bases remained unmatched. DNA for the CDR3: TGTGCCAGCAGCTCGTGGGACAGGCCCCTTCTCCTCCACTTT. Protein product: CASSSWDRPLLLHF.

This CDR3 reads CASSPPGTGELFF. The CDR3 bases are TGTGCCAGCAGCCCACCTGGGACCGGGGAGCTGTTTTTT. The V call is TRBV5-5, the J call TRBJ2-2; D ambiguous. V was shortened by 4 bases and J by 5 bases, with 9 bases between the two germline ends. Germline values: CDR1 SGHKS, CDR2 YYEKEE (reference sequence). This CDR3 comprises 13 residues. The full variable domain, in which reference TRBV5-5 and TRBJ2-2 provide the parts outside the CDR3, is DAGVTQSPTHLIKTRGQQVTLRCSPISGHKSVSWYQQVLGQGPQFIFQYYEKEERGRGNFPDRFSARQFPNYSSELNVNALLLGDSALYLCASSPPGTGELFFGEGSRLTVL.

This clone was observed once. V gene TRBV2 combines with J gene TRBJ1-4; TRBD1 agrees at 8 bases. V was clipped by 4 bases and J by 0 bases; unmatched bases: 4. This CDR3 has 16 amino acids. CDR1 SNHLY and CDR2 FYNNEI come from the germline V gene. The CDR3, as DNA: TGTGCCAGCAGTGCCCAGGGGGCTCCAACTAATGAAAAACTGTTTTTT. Protein: CASSAQGAPTNEKLFF.

This clone appeared a single time. J is TRBJ2-1 and V is TRBV7-3, with D maybe TRBD1 (5 bases). The V end lost 5 bases, the J end lost 9 bases, and 11 bases lay between the germline ends. CDR3 size: 12 residues. Germline V gives CDR1 SGHTA, CDR2 FQGTGA. Here the CDR3 DNA reads TGTGCCAGCAGCCAGGGTACCTCTGAGCAGTTCTTC. Residues: CASSQGTSEQFF. The full variable domain, rest sourced from reference TRBV7-3 and TRBJ2-1, is GAGVSQTPSNKVTEKGKYVELRCDPISGHTALYWYRQSLGQGPEFLIYFQGTGAADDSGLPNDRFFAVRPEGSVSTLKIQRTERGDSAVYLCASSQGTSEQFFGPGTRLTVL.

The chain couples TRBV30 to TRBJ1-5, with D possibly TRBD1 on 5 matching bases. Germline-derived CDR1 and CDR2 are GTSNPN and SVGIG (reference sequence). Trimming took 0 bases from V and 6 from J, leaving 12 bases between them. CDR3 length equals 14 residues. CDR3 region: CAWSVGAEGQPQHF. The CDR3 DNA is TGTGCCTGGAGTGTAGGGGCAGAAGGTCAGCCCCAGCATTTT.

The CDR3 region is CASSPDRASNEKLFF. For the CDR3, the DNA is TGTGCCAGCAGCCCAGACCGGGCCTCTAATGAAAAACTGTTTTTT. The V call is TRBV9, the J call TRBJ1-4; D gene unclear. From germline, CDR1 is SGDLS and CDR2 YYNGEE. The ends were cut back, 4 bases at V and 3 bases at J, with 13 bases in the middle. The CDR3 totals 15 residues.

Written as DNA, the CDR3 is TGTGCCAGCAGTTTACGCCGAGCCCACGAGCAGTACTTC. It specifies CASSLRRAHEQYF. The J gene is TRBJ2-7, the V gene TRBV6-6; D uncertain. CDR1 and CDR2 from the germline V gene are MNHNY and SVGAGI (reference sequence). V was pared by 4 bases and J by 5 bases, with 12 bases between. The length of the CDR3 is 13 residues.

The V call is TRBV6-6, the J call TRBJ1-1; D remains ambiguous. Germline V gives CDR1 MNHNY, CDR2 SVGAGI (reference sequence). The CDR3 sequence is 12 residues long. The V end was cut by 6 bases, the J end by 0 bases, with 5 bases between. CDR3 sequence (DNA): TGTGCCAGCAGCCCTATGAACACTGAAGCTTTCTTT. Translated, it gives CASSPMNTEAFF.

The chain employs TRBV9 and TRBJ2-1; D is unclear. V was clipped by 4 bases and J by 1 base, with 15 bases between them. This CDR3 is 16 amino acids long. The germline V gene has CDR1 SGDLS and CDR2 YYNGEE. The CDR3 region is CASSPYSSDSYNEQFF. CDR3 in DNA: TGTGCCAGCAGCCCCTACAGCTCTGATTCCTACAATGAGCAGTTCTTC.

The rearrangement joins TRBV4-3 to TRBJ1-2; the D gene is possibly TRBD1 (6 bases). V was shortened by 0 bases and J by 7 bases, with 15 bases between the two germline ends. The CDR3 is 15 amino acids. Germline V gene lookup returns CDR1 LGHNA and CDR2 YSLEER. For the CDR3, the DNA is TGCGCCAGCAGCCAAGAAGCAGGGGAAGCCGGTGGCTACACCTTC. Its protein product is CASSQEAGEAGGYTF.

The chain carries TRBV19 and TRBJ1-6, with TRBD1 matching over 7 bases. CDR3 size: 14 residues. CDR1 is LNHDA and CDR2 is SQIVND in the germline V gene (reference sequence). Losses at the gene ends were 7 bases for V and 6 bases for J; bases not matched to a gene: 6. CDR3 DNA sequence: TGTGCCAGTAAACCGACAGGGAGTAATTCACCCCTCCACTTT. Translation: CASKPTGSNSPLHF.